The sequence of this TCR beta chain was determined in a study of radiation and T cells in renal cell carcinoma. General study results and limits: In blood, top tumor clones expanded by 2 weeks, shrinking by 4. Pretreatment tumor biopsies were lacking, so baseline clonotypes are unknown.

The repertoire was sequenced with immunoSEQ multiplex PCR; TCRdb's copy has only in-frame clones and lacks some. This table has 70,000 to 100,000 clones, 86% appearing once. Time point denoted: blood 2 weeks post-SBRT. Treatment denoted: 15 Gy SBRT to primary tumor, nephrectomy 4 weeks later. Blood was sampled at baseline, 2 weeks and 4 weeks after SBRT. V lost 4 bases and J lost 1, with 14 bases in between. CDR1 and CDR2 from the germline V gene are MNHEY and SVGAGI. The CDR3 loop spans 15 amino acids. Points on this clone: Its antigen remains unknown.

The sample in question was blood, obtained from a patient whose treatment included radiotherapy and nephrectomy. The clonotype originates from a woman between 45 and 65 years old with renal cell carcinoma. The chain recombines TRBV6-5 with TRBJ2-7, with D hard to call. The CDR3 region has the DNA TGTGCCAGCAGTTTGGGCCTGGCAGTTTCCTACGAGCAGTACTTC. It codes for CASSLGLAVSYEQYF.